What follows are 20 T cell receptor beta chains derived from one specimen sequenced in a study of vaccination and CD4 T cells after COVID-19. Antigens for these TCRs are unknown. Scientists ran DNA taken from cultured CD4+ T cells through the Oncomine TCR Beta short-read assay for sequencing. TCRdb itself ran the PCR reads through MiXCR, one entry per CDR3 protein. The data show thousands of distinct CDR3 sequences, 57% seen once. Treatment defined: 10-day PBMC culture with coronavirus spike peptide pools or control peptides (ViraFEST assay). Sequencing input: CD4+ T cells from blood, cultured in vitro. These receptors all come from a human donor who had recovered from COVID-19.

About this clonotype itself: Possible read error: a much larger clone is one base away. The chain couples TRBV19 to TRBJ1-2, with D tentatively TRBD1 (5 bases). CDR3 length equals 12 residues. Germline V gives CDR1 LNHDA, CDR2 SQIVND (reference sequence). Trimming left V 9 bases short and J 8 bases short, with 16 bases between. The CDR3 region is CARKRGAGGYTF. As DNA, the CDR3 is TGTGCCAGAAAGAGGGGCGCGGGGGGCTACACCTTC.

Only a few counts were recorded for this clonotype. The chain couples TRBV6-1 to TRBJ2-5, with D perhaps matching TRBD2 (5 bases). The V gene lost 6 bases and the J gene lost 5 bases, with 13 bases spanning the gap. Per the germline V gene, CDR1 is MNHNS and CDR2 is SASEGT. CDR3 length equals 13 residues. CDR3 nucleotide sequence: TGTGCCAGCAGCAAGACTACTCAGGAGACCCAGTACTTC. Translated, it gives CASSKTTQETQYF.

J is TRBJ2-7 and V is TRBV7-9; 10 bases are a match to TRBD1. Germline CDR1 SEHNR, CDR2 FQNEAQ (reference sequence). V lost 3 bases and J lost 3; bases outside the gene matches: 5. The CDR3 sequence is 15 residues long. CDR3 nucleotide sequence: TGTGCCAGCAGCTTGGGTGGGACAGGGGACTACGAGCAGTACTTC. This codes for CASSLGGTGDYEQYF.

This sequence joins TRBV9 and TRBJ2-1; D may be TRBD2 (6 bases). Germline V lookup: CDR1 SGDLS, CDR2 YYNGEE. This CDR3 is 17 amino acids long. V was pared by 2 bases and J by 7 bases, with 22 bases between. The CDR3 bases are TGTGCCAGCAGCGTGGAGGGGCTCTCAGGTGGAGTTAATGAGCAGTTCTTC. Translating it yields CASSVEGLSGGVNEQFF.

The rearrangement uses TRBV28 and TRBJ2-7, with TRBD2 identical over 12 bases. J lost 2 bases, V lost 6 bases, and 5 bases had no gene match. CDR3 length: 15 amino acids. The germline gives CDR1 MDHEN, CDR2 SYDVKM. The CDR3 here is CASSPGLAGTYEQYF. In DNA, the CDR3 is TGTGCCAGCAGCCCCGGACTAGCGGGGACCTACGAGCAGTACTTC.

The V call is TRBV20-1, the J call TRBJ1-2; 8 nucleotides line up with TRBD1. The CDR3 is made up of 10 amino acids. The germline CDR1 and CDR2 sequences are DFQATT and SNEGSKA (reference sequence). Germline trimming cut 5 bases from V and 7 bases from J; bases unmatched to any gene: 0. The CDR3 sequence is CSADRGGYTF. The CDR3 region has the DNA TGCAGTGCTGACAGGGGTGGCTACACCTTC.

The rearrangement joins TRBV6-1 to TRBJ1-1; TRBD1 agrees at 9 bases. The ends lost 7 bases at V and 5 bases at J; junction bases unmatched: 8. Germline V CDR1 and CDR2: MNHNS, SASEGT. This CDR3 has 14 amino acids. The chain's CDR3 is CASTFDRGGTEAFF. CDR3 nucleotides: TGTGCCAGCACTTTCGACAGGGGGGGAACTGAAGCTTTCTTT.

To note about this clonotype: A junction boundary mismatches the germline segment, possibly from a read error. The J gene is TRBJ1-2, the V gene TRBV7-3; weak D call: TRBD1 (5 bases). The CDR3 consists of 13 residues. Germline CDR1 is SGHTA and CDR2 is FQGTGA. The CDR3: CASSLRGGFGYTF. The CDR3, as DNA: TGCGCCAGCAGCTTACGGGGGGGGTTTGGCTACACCTTC. The full variable domain, in which reference TRBV7-3 and TRBJ1-2 provide the parts outside the CDR3, is GAGVSQTPSNKVTEKGKYVELRCDPISGHTALYWYRQSLGQGPEFLIYFQGTGAADDSGLPNDRFFAVRPEGSVSTLKIQRTERGDSAVYLCASSLRGGFGYTFGSGTRLTVV.

The gene calls are TRBV6-4 and TRBJ1-1; D not resolved. V was clipped by 8 bases and J by 1 base, with 11 bases between them. This CDR3 region has 13 residues. Germline values: CDR1 MRHNA, CDR2 SNTAGT. CDR3 sequence reads: CASSSTRNTEAFF. CDR3 nucleotides: TGTGCCAGCTCCTCGACGAGGAACACTGAAGCTTTCTTT.

The chain has TRBV6-1 and TRBJ1-1; TRBD1 aligns across 7 bases. The CDR3 extends over 13 amino acids. The V gene's germline CDR1 is MNHNS and CDR2 SASEGT. Trimming at V came to 11 bases and at J to 5 bases, leaving 11 bases not matched to a gene. The CDR3 sequence: CAHDRGRGTEAFF. DNA for the CDR3: TGTGCCCACGATAGGGGCAGGGGGACTGAAGCTTTCTTT.

The chain uses TRBV25-1 and TRBJ1-5; 8 bases agree with TRBD1. CDR3 size: 17 residues. CDR1 is MGHDK and CDR2 is SYGVNS in the germline V gene. J was trimmed by 5 bases and V by 3 bases; bases with no gene match: 12. DNA for the CDR3: TGTGCCAGCAGTGACCCCTCCCCGGACAGGGTAGATCAGCCCCAGCATTTT. Its protein product is CASSDPSPDRVDQPQHF.

In this sample, this clonotype turned up a few times. The genes are TRBV7-9 and TRBJ2-7, with D possibly matching TRBD1 (5 bases). V was pared by 4 bases and J by 3 bases, with 10 bases between. This CDR3 contains 13 residues. The germline V gene encodes CDR1 SEHNR and CDR2 FQNEAQ (reference sequence). CDR3 sequence: CASSSTDRYEQYF. The CDR3 coding sequence is TGTGCCAGCAGCTCGACAGACCGCTACGAGCAGTACTTC. The full variable domain, completed using reference TRBV7-9 and TRBJ2-7, is DTGVSQNPRHKITKRGQNVTFRCDPISEHNRLYWYRQTLGQGPEFLTYFQNEAQLEKSRLLSDRFSAERPKGSFSTLEIQRTEQGDSAMYLCASSSTDRYEQYFGPGTRLTVT.

The chain combines TRBV20-1 with TRBJ2-7; 9 bases are shared with TRBD2. The V segment lost 6 bases and the J segment 7 bases; nucleotides outside the gene matches: 4. This CDR3 comprises 11 residues. CDR1 is DFQATT, CDR2 SNEGSKA, per germline (reference sequence). CDR3 amino acids: CSAVLAGEQYF. The CDR3 DNA reads TGCAGTGCGGTGCTAGCGGGGGAGCAGTACTTC.

The J gene is TRBJ1-1, the V gene TRBV19; no definite D call. Trimming stripped 9 bases from V and 4 bases from J, with 12 bases between. The CDR3 runs to 12 residues. Germline CDR1 is LNHDA and CDR2 is SQIVND (reference sequence). CDR3 region: CASRRVSTEAFF. Here the CDR3 DNA reads TGTGCCAGCCGGAGAGTGAGCACTGAAGCTTTCTTT.

V usage is TRBV10-3 and J usage is TRBJ1-6; a possible D gene is TRBD1 (5 bases). Trimming took off 4 bases at V and 4 bases at J, with 5 bases between the two ends. In germline, CDR1 is ENHRY, CDR2 SYGVKD. This CDR3 region has 13 residues. As DNA, the CDR3 is TGTGCCATCAGTGGACAGTATAATTCACCCCTCCACTTT. Encoded protein: CAISGQYNSPLHF.

This chain joins TRBV5-4 and TRBJ1-2; weak D call: TRBD1 (6 bases). Germline assignment: CDR1 SGHNT and CDR2 YYREEE (reference sequence). Trimming cost V 7 bases and J 3 bases, with 7 bases left between them. This CDR3 comprises 11 residues. The DNA for the CDR3 is TGTGCCAGCGCAGGGGACTATGGCTACACCTTC. Its translation: CASAGDYGYTF.

This clonotype is medium-sized in the sample. V and J are TRBV20-1 and TRBJ1-5; possible D gene TRBD1, 5 bases. The V gene's germline CDR1 is DFQATT and CDR2 SNEGSKA (reference sequence). The CDR3 loop spans 16 amino acids. V was trimmed by 1 base and J by 7 bases, leaving 20 bases between them. The CDR3 reads CSARVPGRSGGQPQHF. CDR3 sequence (DNA): TGCAGTGCTAGAGTCCCGGGACGATCGGGAGGGCAGCCCCAGCATTTT.

The genes are TRBV6-5 and TRBJ1-2; D is uncertain. The CDR3 is made up of 14 amino acids. Germline CDR1 reads MNHEY; CDR2 reads SVGAGI. V was pared by 2 bases and J by 1 base, with 8 bases between. CDR3 protein: CASSYRNYNYGYTF. The CDR3, as DNA: TGTGCCAGCAGTTACAGAAACTATAACTATGGCTACACCTTC.

In this sample, this clonotype turned up once. The chain combines TRBV12-3 or TRBV12-4 with TRBJ2-1, with TRBD1 matching 8 bases. CDR3 length equals 16 residues. Unmatched junction bases numbered 14, after V lost 6 bases and J lost 7 bases. CDR3 loop: CASSPPGTGRGNEQFF. The CDR3 DNA follows: TGTGCCAGCAGCCCTCCCGGGACAGGAAGGGGTAATGAGCAGTTCTTC.

The chain carries TRBV20-1 and TRBJ2-3; D uncertain. Germline CDR1 DFQATT, CDR2 SNEGSKA (reference sequence). Trimming took 4 bases from V and 0 from J, leaving 8 bases between them. The CDR3 totals 13 residues. CDR3 in DNA: TGCAGTGCTAAACGGCCGAGCACAGATACGCAGTATTTT. Translation gives CSAKRPSTDTQYF.